This T cell receptor (beta chain) was identified during a study of CD8 T cells in ankylosing spondylitis. Study-wide points: Disease-linked clones displayed a CD8+ phenotype and appeared relatively rarely in peripheral blood. Roughly eight highly homologous variants made up a TCR beta motif, and this motif appeared characteristic of ankylosing spondylitis blood. Within matched ankylosing spondylitis synovial fluid, disease-linked clones were reportedly significantly enriched.

A note on this clonotype: Its specificity is not known.

Libraries of TCR beta came from quantitative 5'-RACE with molecular barcodes. TCRdb ran MiXCR on the 5' RACE reads and lists one entry per CDR3 protein. The table includes 200,000 to 250,000 distinct CDR3 sequences, approximately 20% detected once. Trimming left V 7 bases short and J 4 bases short, with 10 bases between. Germline values: CDR1 MNHNY, CDR2 SVGAGI (reference sequence). The CDR3 has 13 amino acids. Material for sequencing was blood, either unsorted or a sorted T cell fraction (not recorded which). The sequence was collected from a male donor with ankylosing spondylitis. The chain carries TRBV6-6 and TRBJ2-2; a weak D match, TRBD2 (5 bases). This CDR3 reads CASKGAGTGELFF. For the CDR3, the DNA is TGTGCCAGCAAGGGCGCGGGCACCGGGGAGCTGTTTTTT.